This note documents a single T cell receptor (beta chain) sequence. Its antigen is currently unknown. The CDR3 is 14 residues long. Germline CDR1 reads LNHDA; CDR2 reads SQIVND (reference sequence). With V trimmed by 8 bases and J by 0 bases, 4 bases remained unmatched. The data originate from a study of cytomegalovirus exposure and HLA in healthy donors. Findings and limits, study-wide: A later analysis showed TCR association rates differing by HLA locus, peaking at DRB1 and lowest at HLA-C.

13 Jbeta primers and 60 Vbeta primers were used for the PCR. Sequencing was performed with immunoSEQ multiplex PCR; in TCRdb, only in-frame clones are kept and a portion is missing. The sample includes 37,000 or so clones, around 69% of them seen just once. Sequencing was performed on PBMCs. The rearrangement joins TRBV19 to TRBJ1-3; 7 bases map to TRBD1. This TCR was sampled from a man aged 25-45 years in good health and CMV-seronegative. CDR3 nucleotide sequence: TGTGCCAGTGGAACAGGGGCCTCTGGAAACACCATATATTTT. It specifies CASGTGASGNTIYF.